This TCR beta chain is from a study of a mutant IDH1 vaccine in newly diagnosed glioma. The wider study: Patients received vaccination from 4-6 weeks after radiotherapy alone, or with temozolomide cycles.

Produced via immunoSEQ multiplex PCR; TCRdb's table is partial and in-frame only. The repertoire holds 20,000 to 25,000 clones, with nearly 90% as singletons. As for this clone: Its antigen remains unidentified.

Time point defined: week 11, during vaccination. Doses consisted of 300 ug of mutant IDH1 20-mer peptide each, paired with topical imiquimod. The CDR3 totals 17 residues. Germline CDR1 is LNHNV and CDR2 is YYDKDF (reference sequence). The germline V and J ends were trimmed by 5 bases and 6 bases, with 26 bases remaining between them. Study-wide results and caveats: Researchers report vaccine-induced immune responses in approximately 95% of patients.

Sequenced material: PBMCs, taken from a glioma patient whose treatment included an IDH1 peptide vaccine. The rearrangement joins TRBV15 to TRBJ2-7; D unresolved. The clonotype originates from a woman aged 40 to 50 with glioma. This CDR3 reads CATSSYESLESLGEQYF. CDR3 in DNA: TGTGCCACCAGCTCTTACGAATCCCTAGAAAGTCTAGGCGAGCAGTACTTC.